This TCR beta chain was retrieved from a study of T cells in Graves' hyperthyroidism and ophthalmopathy. Study outcomes and limitations: Most clonotypes that expanded in the thyroid above 0.001 also showed up in blood.

This clonotype was counted ten times or more. What it recognizes is unknown. Amplification yielded TCR beta CDR3 regions, with RNA transcripts as the source. TCR CDR3 underwent first-round RT-PCR with the HTBI primer set. One entry per CDR3 protein, called by TCRdb with MiXCR from the multiplex PCR reads. Of 370,000 or so distinct CDR3 sequences listed, approximately 15% are singletons. A sample of blood taken at first hyperthyroidism diagnosis preceded any ophthalmopathy symptoms. From approximately 9.1 ml of fresh peripheral blood, PBMCs were isolated. This sequence was found in a man aged 25 to 40 with Graves' hyperthyroidism that later progressed to Graves' ophthalmopathy. Sequenced: blood.

CDR3 sequence: CASSLASGGAYDTQYF. DNA for the CDR3: TGTGCCAGCAGTTTGGCCAGCGGGGGGGCGTACGATACGCAGTATTTT. The chain is built from TRBV28 and TRBJ2-3, with 10 bases identical to TRBD2. CDR1 MDHEN and CDR2 SYDVKM come from the germline V gene. This CDR3 has 16 amino acids. Trimming removed 3 bases from V and 6 bases from J; junction bases left unmatched: 9.